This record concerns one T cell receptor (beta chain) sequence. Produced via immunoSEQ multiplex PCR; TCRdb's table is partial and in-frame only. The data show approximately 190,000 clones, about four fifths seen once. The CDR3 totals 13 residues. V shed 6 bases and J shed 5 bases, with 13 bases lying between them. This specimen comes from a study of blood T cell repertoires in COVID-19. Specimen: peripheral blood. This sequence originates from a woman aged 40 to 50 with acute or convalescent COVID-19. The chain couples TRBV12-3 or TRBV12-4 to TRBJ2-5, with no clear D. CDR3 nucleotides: TGTGCCAGCAGCCGCCTAAATTCGGAGACCCAGTACTTC. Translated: CASSRLNSETQYF.